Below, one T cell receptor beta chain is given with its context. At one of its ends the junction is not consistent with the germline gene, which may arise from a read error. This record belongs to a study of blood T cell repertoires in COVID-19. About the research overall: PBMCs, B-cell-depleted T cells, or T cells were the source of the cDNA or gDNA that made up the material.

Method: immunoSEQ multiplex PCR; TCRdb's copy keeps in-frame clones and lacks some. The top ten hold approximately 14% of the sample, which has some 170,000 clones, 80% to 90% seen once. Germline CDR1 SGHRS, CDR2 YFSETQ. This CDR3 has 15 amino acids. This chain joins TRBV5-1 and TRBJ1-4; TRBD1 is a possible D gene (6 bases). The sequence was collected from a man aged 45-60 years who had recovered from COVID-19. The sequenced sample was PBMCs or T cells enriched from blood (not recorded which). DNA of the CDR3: TGCGCCAGCCGCTTTCTGGACAGTCGGGAAGAAAAACTGTTTTTT. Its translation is CASRFLDSREEKLFF.